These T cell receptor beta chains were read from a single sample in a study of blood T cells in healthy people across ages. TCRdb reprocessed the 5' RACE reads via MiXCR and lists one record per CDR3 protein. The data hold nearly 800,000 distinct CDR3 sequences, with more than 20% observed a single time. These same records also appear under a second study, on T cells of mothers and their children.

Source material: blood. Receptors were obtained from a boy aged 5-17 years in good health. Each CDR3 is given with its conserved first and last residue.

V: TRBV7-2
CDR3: CASSLNYGDTQYF

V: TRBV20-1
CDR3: CSAMWTGRETQYF

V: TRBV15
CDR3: CATSREGGGGAKETQYF

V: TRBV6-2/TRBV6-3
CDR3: CASSYTYRVYEQYF

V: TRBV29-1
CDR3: CSATGVQETQYF

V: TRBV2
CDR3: CASSRTGAPYEQYF

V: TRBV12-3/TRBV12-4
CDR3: CASTLELATDTQYF

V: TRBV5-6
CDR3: CASSFGTGVIQYF

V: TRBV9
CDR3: CASSVGPLVGYEQYF

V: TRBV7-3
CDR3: CASSNPSGANVLTF

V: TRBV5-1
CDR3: CASSLGRDRKYNEQFF

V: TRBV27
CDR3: CASSSGQGAEAFF

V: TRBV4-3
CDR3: CASSPTQTGLGNIQYF

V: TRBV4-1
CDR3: CASSHWTGNNEQFF

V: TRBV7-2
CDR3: CASSLDLDRGHGYTF

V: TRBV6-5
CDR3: CASSSSRDRVSIQYF

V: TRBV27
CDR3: CASSREGLAVKETQYF

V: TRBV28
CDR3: CASSLWQLRVYTGNTIYF

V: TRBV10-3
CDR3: CAISERGGGQETQYF

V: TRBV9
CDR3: CASSSRQGNNSPLHF

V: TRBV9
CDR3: CASSHGVSQETQYF

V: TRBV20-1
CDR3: CSAPTGQGRGIYEQYF

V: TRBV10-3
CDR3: CAISEGAPDTEAFF